This T cell receptor beta chain was recovered during a study of tumor-infiltrating lymphocytes in primary liver carcinoma. Study context: Donors underwent surgery for histopathologically diagnosed primary liver carcinoma.

Reverse transcription of about 0.5 ug total RNA with a constant-region primer produced TCR beta cDNA. Three nested multiplex PCR rounds of slightly modified ARM-PCR generated TCR beta libraries. TRBV1-TRBV30 forward and Cbeta reverse primers drove the first two roughly 10-cycle rounds. TCRdb re-derived calls from the multiplex PCR reads in MiXCR, one entry per CDR3 protein. In the table there are fewer than 350,000 distinct CDR3 sequences, 65% of which are singletons. It was unsorted whole blood that yielded blood RNA, and germline DNA was also extracted. CDR3 length: 17 amino acids. V lost 7 bases and J 7 bases, leaving 26 bases between the germline ends. CDR1 is LGHNA, CDR2 YNFKEQ, per germline. With regard to this clonotype: This could be a read error, since a much larger clone is one nucleotide away.

This chain joins TRBV4-2 and TRBJ1-5, with TRBD1 as a possible D gene (5 bases). This TCR came from a middle-aged man with primary liver carcinoma and hepatitis B virus infection. Specimen: peripheral blood. This CDR3 reads CASNQDERRQGGQPQHF. The CDR3 DNA sequence: TGTGCCAGCAACCAGGATGAAAGGCGCCAGGGAGGGCAGCCCCAGCATTTT.